Listed below are T cell receptor beta chains from one sample, sequenced in a study of graft-versus-host responses after intestinal transplantation. Sequencing used immunoSEQ multiplex PCR; TCRdb keeps in-frame clones, though not all of them. The sample lists 7,500 to 10,000 clones, about 86% occurring once. Sequenced here: ileum tissue, sampled roughly 710 days after intestinal transplantation. Receptors were obtained from a human patient who received an intestinal transplant, so some T cells may come from the graft donor. Both conserved end residues are part of each CDR3. Fields, in order: V gene, D gene, clone size, J gene, CDR3 DNA, CDR3 protein. The D gene is left open where the match is weak. Clone size is stated in some rows and not others, as once, few, many or a class when expanded.

v_gene: TRBV18
d_gene: -
abundance: -
j_gene: TRBJ1-1
CDR3nt: TGTGCCAGCTCACCAGCAATGAACACTGAAGCTTTCTTT
CDR3aa: CASSPAMNTEAFF

v_gene: TRBV6-1
d_gene: -
abundance: -
j_gene: TRBJ1-6
CDR3nt: TGTGCCAGCAGTGTAGGGGGTTCACCCCTCCACTTT
CDR3aa: CASSVGGSPLHF

v_gene: TRBV7-3
d_gene: TRBD1
abundance: -
j_gene: TRBJ2-1
CDR3nt: TGTGCCAGCAGCTTAAATTTGGGACAGGGGTACAATGAGCAGTTCTTC
CDR3aa: CASSLNLGQGYNEQFF

v_gene: TRBV7-9
d_gene: TRBD1
abundance: -
j_gene: TRBJ2-5
CDR3nt: TGTGCCAGCAGCGACGACAGGGTAGGCCAAGAGACCCAGTACTTC
CDR3aa: CASSDDRVGQETQYF

v_gene: TRBV6-5
d_gene: -
abundance: -
j_gene: TRBJ1-2
CDR3nt: TGTGCCAGCAGTTACTCGAGGGCTGGCCATGGCTACACCTTC
CDR3aa: CASSYSRAGHGYTF

v_gene: TRBV6-6
d_gene: -
abundance: -
j_gene: TRBJ1-6
CDR3nt: TGTGCCAGCAGTTTGACCCGACGGCATAATTCACCCCTCCACTTT
CDR3aa: CASSLTRRHNSPLHF

v_gene: TRBV19
d_gene: TRBD1
abundance: -
j_gene: TRBJ2-3
CDR3nt: TGTGCCAGTAAAACTCGGGACAGGGGGCCCACAGATACGCAGTATTTT
CDR3aa: CASKTRDRGPTDTQYF

v_gene: TRBV25-1
d_gene: -
abundance: -
j_gene: TRBJ1-4
CDR3nt: TGTGCCAGCAGTGAGGGGGCAACTAATGAAAAACTGTTTTTT
CDR3aa: CASSEGATNEKLFF

v_gene: TRBV6-1
d_gene: TRBD1
abundance: -
j_gene: TRBJ1-5
CDR3nt: TGTGCCAGCAGTGAAGGGACAGGGAATCAGCCCCAGCATTTT
CDR3aa: CASSEGTGNQPQHF

v_gene: TRBV4-1
d_gene: -
abundance: -
j_gene: TRBJ2-1
CDR3nt: TGCGCCAGCAGCCAAGATAGGCAGAACAATGAGCAGTTCTTC
CDR3aa: CASSQDRQNNEQFF

v_gene: TRBV11-1
d_gene: TRBD1
abundance: -
j_gene: TRBJ2-7
CDR3nt: TGTGCCAGCAGCAACCCGACAGGGGTGGCCTACGAGCAGTACTTC
CDR3aa: CASSNPTGVAYEQYF

v_gene: TRBV2
d_gene: -
abundance: medium-sized
j_gene: TRBJ2-5
CDR3nt: TGTGCCAGCAGTTCGAGATGGCGGGAGACCCAGTACTTC
CDR3aa: CASSSRWRETQYF

v_gene: TRBV18
d_gene: -
abundance: once
j_gene: TRBJ1-1
CDR3nt: TGTGCCAGCTCACCACCGGGGAGAACTGAAGCTTTCTTT
CDR3aa: CASSPPGRTEAFF

v_gene: TRBV7-9
d_gene: TRBD1
abundance: -
j_gene: TRBJ2-3
CDR3nt: TGTGCCAGCAGCTCTCCCGGGACAGTAGCAGATACGCAGTATTTT
CDR3aa: CASSSPGTVADTQYF

v_gene: TRBV28
d_gene: TRBD2
abundance: -
j_gene: TRBJ2-1
CDR3nt: TGTGCCAGCAGTTTTGGTGCTAGACTAGCGGGACACAATGAGCAGTTCTTC
CDR3aa: CASSFGARLAGHNEQFF

v_gene: TRBV6-1
d_gene: -
abundance: -
j_gene: TRBJ2-1
CDR3nt: TGTGCCAGCAGTGACGGACAGCACAATGAGCAGTTCTTC
CDR3aa: CASSDGQHNEQFF

v_gene: TRBV9
d_gene: -
abundance: -
j_gene: TRBJ2-1
CDR3nt: TGTGCCAGCAGCGCCGCGGTCCACAATGAGCAGTTCTTC
CDR3aa: CASSAAVHNEQFF

v_gene: TRBV27
d_gene: -
abundance: -
j_gene: TRBJ1-1
CDR3nt: TGTGCCAGCAGTTTATCTTGGGGACTGAACACTGAAGCTTTCTTT
CDR3aa: CASSLSWGLNTEAFF

v_gene: TRBV20-1
d_gene: -
abundance: -
j_gene: TRBJ2-5
CDR3nt: TGCAGTGCTGGAGTGGAGACCCAGTACTTC
CDR3aa: CSAGVETQYF

v_gene: TRBV9
d_gene: -
abundance: -
j_gene: TRBJ2-2
CDR3nt: TGTGCCAGCAAATCAGGCGGGACCGGGGAGCTGTTTTTT
CDR3aa: CASKSGGTGELFF

v_gene: TRBV2
d_gene: -
abundance: -
j_gene: TRBJ1-4
CDR3nt: TGTGCCAGCATCAATTATTCGAGGGAAAAACTGTTTTTT
CDR3aa: CASINYSREKLFF

v_gene: TRBV5-6
d_gene: -
abundance: -
j_gene: TRBJ2-1
CDR3nt: TGTGCCAGCAACCCCACCCGGGAGAGGGATGAGCAGTTCTTC
CDR3aa: CASNPTRERDEQFF

v_gene: TRBV6-5
d_gene: TRBD1
abundance: few
j_gene: TRBJ1-1
CDR3nt: TGTGCCAGCAGTTACCGACAGGGGGATGAAGCTTTCTTT
CDR3aa: CASSYRQGDEAFF

v_gene: TRBV27
d_gene: TRBD2
abundance: -
j_gene: TRBJ2-1
CDR3nt: TGTGCCAGCAGTTTATTTCTCGCGGGAGGTGGGAATGAGCAGTTCTTC
CDR3aa: CASSLFLAGGGNEQFF

v_gene: TRBV19
d_gene: TRBD1
abundance: once
j_gene: TRBJ1-1
CDR3nt: TGTGCCAGTAGCCACAGGGGGCCGTACACTGAAGCTTTCTTT
CDR3aa: CASSHRGPYTEAFF

v_gene: TRBV7-2
d_gene: -
abundance: -
j_gene: TRBJ2-1
CDR3nt: TGTGCCAGCAGCTTAAGGGACTCAAATGAGCAGTTCTTC
CDR3aa: CASSLRDSNEQFF

v_gene: TRBV5-4
d_gene: -
abundance: -
j_gene: TRBJ1-2
CDR3nt: TGTGCCAGCAGCTTGGCCCTCGGGGGCCGAGCTAACTATGGCTACACCTTC
CDR3aa: CASSLALGGRANYGYTF

v_gene: TRBV11-2
d_gene: -
abundance: -
j_gene: TRBJ2-5
CDR3nt: TGTGCCAGCAGCTTAGGGCAGGGGGGCACGGAGACCCAGTACTTC
CDR3aa: CASSLGQGGTETQYF

v_gene: TRBV5-4
d_gene: -
abundance: -
j_gene: TRBJ1-1
CDR3nt: TGTGCCAGCAGCAGCCCCGGGGTGAACACTGAAGCTTTCTTT
CDR3aa: CASSSPGVNTEAFF

v_gene: TRBV28
d_gene: TRBD2
abundance: -
j_gene: TRBJ2-2
CDR3nt: TGTGCCAGCAGTTCACGCCGGACTAGGAGGACCGGGGAGCTGTTTTTT
CDR3aa: CASSSRRTRRTGELFF

v_gene: TRBV23-1
d_gene: -
abundance: -
j_gene: TRBJ1-6
CDR3nt: TGCGCCAGCAGTCAATCTAGCCACCTAGGCGGCTTTGATTCACCCCTCCACTTT
CDR3aa: CASSQSSHLGGFDSPLHF

v_gene: TRBV7-7
d_gene: -
abundance: -
j_gene: TRBJ2-5
CDR3nt: TGTGCCAGCAGCTTCCCTGGGGAGACCCAGTACTTC
CDR3aa: CASSFPGETQYF

v_gene: TRBV19
d_gene: TRBD1
abundance: -
j_gene: TRBJ2-7
CDR3nt: TGTGCCAGTAGTCCAACCGGGACAGGGTTTGATTACGAGCAGTACTTC
CDR3aa: CASSPTGTGFDYEQYF

v_gene: TRBV10-2
d_gene: TRBD1
abundance: -
j_gene: TRBJ1-1
CDR3nt: TGCGCCAGCAGACCCACGACAGGGGGCACTGAAGCTTTCTTT
CDR3aa: CASRPTTGGTEAFF

v_gene: TRBV19
d_gene: TRBD2
abundance: -
j_gene: TRBJ2-5
CDR3nt: TGTGCCAGTAGGACGACTAGCGGGACTGTGGAGACCCAGTACTTC
CDR3aa: CASRTTSGTVETQYF

v_gene: TRBV4-2
d_gene: -
abundance: -
j_gene: TRBJ1-1
CDR3nt: TGTGCCAGCAGCCAAGAGAGTCAGGCGAACACTGAAGCTTTCTTT
CDR3aa: CASSQESQANTEAFF

v_gene: TRBV18
d_gene: -
abundance: -
j_gene: TRBJ2-1
CDR3nt: TGTGCCAGCTCATCGAGGGAGGACCCTGAGCAGTTCTTC
CDR3aa: CASSSREDPEQFF

v_gene: TRBV7-2
d_gene: -
abundance: -
j_gene: TRBJ1-5
CDR3nt: TGTGCCAGCAGCTTAATGGGGGCTGGGAATCAGCCCCAGCATTTT
CDR3aa: CASSLMGAGNQPQHF

v_gene: TRBV19
d_gene: -
abundance: -
j_gene: TRBJ1-3
CDR3nt: TGTGCCAGTAGTATCGGCCGATCCTCTGGAAACACCATATATTTT
CDR3aa: CASSIGRSSGNTIYF

v_gene: TRBV4-3
d_gene: TRBD2
abundance: -
j_gene: TRBJ2-7
CDR3nt: TGCGCCAGCAGCCAAGAGCCGCCGGGACTAGCACAATACGAGCAGTACTTC
CDR3aa: CASSQEPPGLAQYEQYF

v_gene: TRBV7-3
d_gene: TRBD2
abundance: -
j_gene: TRBJ2-2
CDR3nt: TGTGCCAGCAGCAAACTAGCGGGTCGCACCGGGGAGCTGTTTTTT
CDR3aa: CASSKLAGRTGELFF

v_gene: TRBV4-2
d_gene: -
abundance: -
j_gene: TRBJ2-2
CDR3nt: TGTGCCAGCAGCCAAGACAGTTGGGTGGGGGGCCGCGGGGAGCTGTTTTTT
CDR3aa: CASSQDSWVGGRGELFF

v_gene: TRBV19
d_gene: TRBD2
abundance: -
j_gene: TRBJ2-1
CDR3nt: TGTGCCAGTAGTGCACTAGCGGGAGTAGTTGAGCAGTTCTTC
CDR3aa: CASSALAGVVEQFF